This TCR beta chain was sequenced for a study of cytomegalovirus exposure and HLA in healthy donors. Looking at the study overall: There were more than 350 genotyped donors. Of these, roughly 84% fell in the genetic ancestry cluster associated with self-reported Caucasian donors.

Study conclusions and caveats: Within the data, a cluster of highly shared sequence variants was likely a sequencing artifact. The study put around 180 TCR beta chains on its list as cytomegalovirus-associated.

About this clone: Its antigen is unidentified.

PCR involved 60 Vbeta and 13 Jbeta primers. Authors' analysis steps: Unique TCR beta chains numbered approximately 80 million in a later analysis, with around 11 million shared. Libraries were prepared by immunoSEQ multiplex PCR; TCRdb keeps only in-frame clonotypes and omits some of them. Clonal size and the V and J genes are those of that table, whereas D and trimming came from the DNA. The table has around 150,000 clones, around 80% seen once. The sample taken for sequencing was PBMCs. This TCR was recovered from a male donor in good health and CMV-seropositive.

Written as DNA, the CDR3 is TGTGCCTGCTACACAGGGGGCGGGTGGGAGACCCAGTACTTC. This sequence encodes CACYTGGGWETQYF. The V gene is TRBV30, the J gene TRBJ2-5; 9 nucleotides line up with TRBD1. V lost 6 bases and J lost 5; bases outside the gene matches: 10. This CDR3 spans 14 amino acids. The V gene's germline CDR1 is GTSNPN and CDR2 SVGIG (reference sequence). The full variable domain, completed using reference TRBV30 and TRBJ2-5, is SQTIHQWPATLVQPVGSPLSLECTVEGTSNPNLYWYRQAAGRGLQLLFYSVGIGQISSEVPQNLSASRPQDRQFILSSKKLLLSDSGFYLCACYTGGGWETQYFGPGTRLLVL.